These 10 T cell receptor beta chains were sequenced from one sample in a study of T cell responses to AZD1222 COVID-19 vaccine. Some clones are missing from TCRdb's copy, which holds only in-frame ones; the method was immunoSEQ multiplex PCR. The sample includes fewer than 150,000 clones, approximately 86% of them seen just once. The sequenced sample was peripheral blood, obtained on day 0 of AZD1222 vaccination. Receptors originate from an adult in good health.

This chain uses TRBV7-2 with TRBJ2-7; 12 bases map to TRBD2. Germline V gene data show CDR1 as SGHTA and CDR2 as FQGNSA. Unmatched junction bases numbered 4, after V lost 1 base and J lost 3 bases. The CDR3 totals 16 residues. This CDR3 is CASSLGLAGGLYEQYF. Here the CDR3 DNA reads TGTGCCAGCAGCTTAGGGCTAGCGGGGGGGCTCTACGAGCAGTACTTC.

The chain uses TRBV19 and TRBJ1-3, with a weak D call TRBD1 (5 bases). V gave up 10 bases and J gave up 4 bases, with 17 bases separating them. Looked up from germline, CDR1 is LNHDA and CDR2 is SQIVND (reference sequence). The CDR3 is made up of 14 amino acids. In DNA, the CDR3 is TGTGCCACCCAGGGACTGGGGTCCGGAAACACCATATATTTT. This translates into CATQGLGSGNTIYF.

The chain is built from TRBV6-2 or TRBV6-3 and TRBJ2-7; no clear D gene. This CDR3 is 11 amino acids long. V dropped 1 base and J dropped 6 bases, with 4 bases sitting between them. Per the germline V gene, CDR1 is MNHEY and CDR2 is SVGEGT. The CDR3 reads CASSYWFEQYF. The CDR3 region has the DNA TGTGCCAGCAGTTACTGGTTCGAGCAGTACTTC.

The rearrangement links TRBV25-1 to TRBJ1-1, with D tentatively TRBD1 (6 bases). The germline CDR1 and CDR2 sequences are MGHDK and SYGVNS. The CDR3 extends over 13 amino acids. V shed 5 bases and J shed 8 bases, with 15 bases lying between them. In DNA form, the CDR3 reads TGTGCCAGCAGTTTACCGGGACAAGAAGAAGCTTTCTTT. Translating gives CASSLPGQEEAFF.

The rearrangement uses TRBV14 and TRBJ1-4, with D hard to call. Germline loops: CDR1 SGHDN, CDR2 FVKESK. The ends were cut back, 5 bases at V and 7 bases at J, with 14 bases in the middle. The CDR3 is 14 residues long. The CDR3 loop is CASSYSGLTEKLFF. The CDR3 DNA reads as TGTGCCAGCAGCTATTCAGGCCTGACTGAAAAACTGTTTTTT.

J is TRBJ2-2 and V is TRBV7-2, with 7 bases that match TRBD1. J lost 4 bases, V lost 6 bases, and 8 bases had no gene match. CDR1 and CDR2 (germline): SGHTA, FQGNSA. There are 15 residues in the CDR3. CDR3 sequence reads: CASRLKGAGTGELFF. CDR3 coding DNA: TGTGCCAGCAGATTAAAGGGGGCGGGCACCGGGGAGCTGTTTTTT.

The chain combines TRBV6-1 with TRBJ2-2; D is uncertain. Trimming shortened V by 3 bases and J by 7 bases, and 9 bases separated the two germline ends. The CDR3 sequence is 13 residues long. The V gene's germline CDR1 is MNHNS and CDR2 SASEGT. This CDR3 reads CASSDTVIGELFF. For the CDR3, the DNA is TGTGCCAGCAGTGACACCGTTATCGGGGAGCTGTTTTTT.

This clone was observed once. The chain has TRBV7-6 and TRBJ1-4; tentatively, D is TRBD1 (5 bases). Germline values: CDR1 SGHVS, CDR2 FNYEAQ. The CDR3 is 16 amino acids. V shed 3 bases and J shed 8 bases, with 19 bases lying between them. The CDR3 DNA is TGTGCCAGCAGCTTGAGCCTCAGGGCCCGTAAAGAAAAACTGTTTTTT. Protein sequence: CASSLSLRARKEKLFF.

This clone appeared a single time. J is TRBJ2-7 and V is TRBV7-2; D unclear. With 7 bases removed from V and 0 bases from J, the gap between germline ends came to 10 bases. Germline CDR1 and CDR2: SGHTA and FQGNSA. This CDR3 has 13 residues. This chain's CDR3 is CASTPAPSYEQYF. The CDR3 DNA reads TGTGCCAGCACGCCGGCTCCCTCCTACGAGCAGTACTTC.

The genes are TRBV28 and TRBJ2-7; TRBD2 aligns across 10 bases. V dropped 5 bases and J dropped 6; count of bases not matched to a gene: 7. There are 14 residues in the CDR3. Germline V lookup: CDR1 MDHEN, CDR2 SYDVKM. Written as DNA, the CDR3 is TGTGCCAGCAGTCCCGGGACTAGCGTCTCCGAGCAGTACTTC. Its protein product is CASSPGTSVSEQYF.